A selection of T cell receptor beta chains follows, all from one sample in a study of blood T cell repertoires in COVID-19. Generated by immunoSEQ multiplex PCR, the TCRdb table keeps only in-frame clones and is missing some. The sample has 300,000 to 450,000 clones; around 87% are singletons. Sequenced sample: peripheral blood. The receptors come from a woman aged 60 to 75 with COVID-19, enrolled during active disease. CDR3s include the opening cysteine and the closing phenylalanine or tryptophan. The order of the fields is D gene, V gene, J gene, clone size, CDR3 protein, CDR3 DNA. The D gene is left open where the match is weak. The size entry is marked missing in some rows and otherwise reads once, few, many or a size class.

TRBD1	TRBV19	TRBJ2-7	-	CASSMGTGLGYEQYF	TGTGCCAGTAGTATGGGGACAGGGCTGGGCTACGAGCAGTACTTC
-	TRBV7-9	TRBJ1-4	-	CAALGEKLFF	TGTGCCGCGCTTGGTGAAAAACTGTTTTTT
TRBD1	TRBV6-6	TRBJ1-2	-	CASSYAGQSYGYTF	TGTGCCAGCAGTTACGCGGGACAGTCATATGGCTACACCTTC
TRBD1	TRBV19	TRBJ1-2	-	CASSRPGTESHGYTF	TGTGCCAGTAGTAGACCGGGGACAGAGTCCCATGGCTACACCTTC
-	TRBV27	TRBJ1-6	-	CASSRYNSPLHF	TGTGCCAGCAGCCGGTATAATTCACCCCTCCACTTT
-	TRBV2	TRBJ1-3	-	CASRQHTGNRNTIYF	TGTGCCAGCAGGCAACACACAGGGAACAGAAACACCATATATTTT
-	TRBV18	TRBJ1-5	-	CASSRGHSNQPQHF	TGTGCCAGCTCACGGGGGCATAGCAATCAGCCCCAGCATTTT
TRBD1	TRBV5-1	TRBJ1-4	-	CASSLRTGTNEKLFF	TGCGCCAGCAGCCTAAGGACAGGGACTAATGAAAAACTGTTTTTT
TRBD2	TRBV7-6	TRBJ2-3	-	CASSIRLAGGGTDTQYF	TGTGCCAGCAGCATCCGACTAGCGGGGGGCGGGACAGATACGCAGTATTTT
-	TRBV7-9	TRBJ2-5	once	CASRYRRGAWETQYF	TGTGCCAGCAGATACCGTCGGGGGGCGTGGGAGACCCAGTACTTC
-	TRBV4-1	TRBJ1-1	-	CASSQTTGNTEAFF	TGCGCCAGCAGCCAAACGACAGGGAACACTGAAGCTTTCTTT
-	TRBV9	TRBJ2-7	-	CASSVAPGIYEQYF	TGTGCCAGCAGCGTAGCACCAGGGATCTACGAGCAGTACTTC
-	TRBV28	TRBJ1-2	once	CASSLKGSGYGYTF	TGTGCCAGCAGTTTAAAAGGCAGCGGCTATGGCTACACCTTC
TRBD1	TRBV2	TRBJ2-7	many	CAGGQSSYEQYF	TGTGCCGGGGGACAGAGCTCCTACGAGCAGTACTTC
-	TRBV10-3	TRBJ2-2	-	CAIAEAGWAGELFF	TGTGCCATCGCCGAGGCCGGGTGGGCCGGGGAGCTGTTTTTT
-	TRBV7-9	TRBJ1-3	-	CASSWGPGGGHGNTIYF	TGTGCCAGCAGCTGGGGGCCCGGCGGGGGGCATGGAAACACCATATATTTT
-	TRBV5-8	TRBJ1-2	-	CASTLSGALGGYTF	TGTGCCAGCACCCTAAGCGGCGCGTTGGGTGGCTACACCTTC
TRBD1	TRBV6-5	TRBJ1-5	-	CASRGDRGGNQPQHF	TGTGCCAGCAGGGGGGACAGGGGTGGCAATCAGCCCCAGCATTTT
-	TRBV5-1	TRBJ2-5	-	CASSLDRFETQYF	TGCGCCAGCAGCTTAGACAGGTTTGAGACCCAGTACTTC
-	TRBV10-2	TRBJ1-1	-	CASSEQANTEAFF	TGCGCCAGCAGTGAACAGGCGAACACTGAAGCTTTCTTT
-	TRBV7-9	TRBJ1-1	-	CASSLGGRTEAFF	TGTGCCAGCAGCTTAGGGGGCCGCACTGAAGCTTTCTTT
-	TRBV2	TRBJ2-2	-	CALGRANTGELFF	TGTGCCCTTGGCAGGGCAAACACCGGGGAGCTGTTTTTT
-	TRBV2	TRBJ1-3	-	CASSTGFSGNTIYF	TGTGCCAGCAGTACAGGTTTCTCTGGAAACACCATATATTTT
-	TRBV28	TRBJ2-6	-	CASSRRGAGANVLTF	TGTGCCAGCAGTCGCAGGGGGGCTGGGGCCAACGTCCTGACTTTC
-	TRBV5-1	TRBJ2-7	-	CASSLGPVSSYEQYF	TGCGCCAGCAGCTTGGGTCCCGTCAGCTCCTACGAGCAGTACTTC
-	TRBV7-9	TRBJ1-1	few	CASSLTFRSEAFF	TGTGCCAGCAGCCTTACATTTCGCTCTGAAGCTTTCTTT
-	TRBV6-5	TRBJ1-2	-	CASSSDSYYGYTF	TGTGCCAGCAGCTCCGACAGTTACTATGGCTACACCTTC
TRBD1	TRBV29-1	TRBJ1-2	once	CSVVDRGQGYGYTF	TGCAGCGTTGTTGACAGGGGGCAAGGCTATGGCTACACCTTC
-	TRBV11-2	TRBJ1-1	-	CASSSLVGVTEAFF	TGTGCCAGCAGCTCCTTGGTAGGGGTCACTGAAGCTTTCTTT
-	TRBV19	TRBJ1-6	-	CASSKEGPNSPLHF	TGTGCCAGTAGTAAGGAGGGGCCCAATTCACCCCTCCACTTT
-	TRBV9	TRBJ2-7	-	CASSPGREAAYEQYF	TGTGCCAGCAGCCCGGGGAGAGAGGCAGCCTACGAGCAGTACTTC
TRBD1	TRBV20-1	TRBJ1-2	-	CSASAGDSYGYTF	TGCAGTGCTAGTGCAGGGGACAGCTATGGCTACACCTTC
-	TRBV28	TRBJ2-7	once	CASSFPGLDYEQYF	TGTGCCAGCAGTTTCCCCGGGTTGGACTACGAGCAGTACTTC
TRBD1	TRBV5-6	TRBJ1-2	once	CASSLRTGSYGYTF	TGTGCCAGCAGCCTTCGGACAGGGTCCTATGGCTACACCTTC
TRBD1	TRBV5-1	TRBJ2-1	-	CASSSSGTGGINEQFF	TGCGCCAGCAGCAGTTCCGGGACAGGGGGTATTAATGAGCAGTTCTTC
TRBD1	TRBV4-2	TRBJ1-2	-	CASSQGDRENYGYTF	TGTGCCAGCAGCCAAGGGGACAGGGAGAACTATGGCTACACCTTC
-	TRBV6-5	TRBJ1-5	once	CASSPDRSQPQHF	TGTGCCAGCAGTCCAGACAGAAGTCAGCCCCAGCATTTT
TRBD2	TRBV9	TRBJ2-1	-	CASSPPRGEPSYNEQFF	TGTGCCAGCAGCCCCCCACGGGGGGAACCCTCCTACAATGAGCAGTTCTTC
-	TRBV6-5	TRBJ1-4	-	CASSYAGSNPNEKLFF	TGTGCCAGCAGTTACGCAGGGTCTAATCCTAATGAAAAACTGTTTTTT
TRBD2	TRBV5-4	TRBJ2-5	-	CASSFRLAGRETQYF	TGTGCCAGCAGCTTTCGACTAGCGGGGAGAGAGACCCAGTACTTC